One T cell receptor beta chain is described in this entry. Its antigen remains unidentified. The sample comes from a study of response to subunit inactivated influenza vaccine. TCRdb re-called the RT-PCR reads with MiXCR, one entry per CDR3 protein. The data show around 650,000 distinct CDR3 sequences, about 15% seen once. With 2 bases clipped from V and 4 bases from J, the junction kept 2 bases outside the gene matches. Germline CDR1 is LGHNA and CDR2 is YNFKEQ. This CDR3 has 14 amino acids. Study findings and constraints: The authors proposed limited new T cell recruitment per seasonal influenza vaccination.

This clonotype was obtained from a man aged 45 to 65 who received an inactivated influenza vaccine. This specimen consisted of PBMCs from blood, obtained about 13 days after vaccination. The chain is built from TRBV4-2 and TRBJ2-4; 7 nucleotides agree with TRBD2. In DNA, the CDR3 is TGTGCCAGCAGCCAACGTAGCGGGAAAAACATTCAGTACTTC. Translating gives CASSQRSGKNIQYF.